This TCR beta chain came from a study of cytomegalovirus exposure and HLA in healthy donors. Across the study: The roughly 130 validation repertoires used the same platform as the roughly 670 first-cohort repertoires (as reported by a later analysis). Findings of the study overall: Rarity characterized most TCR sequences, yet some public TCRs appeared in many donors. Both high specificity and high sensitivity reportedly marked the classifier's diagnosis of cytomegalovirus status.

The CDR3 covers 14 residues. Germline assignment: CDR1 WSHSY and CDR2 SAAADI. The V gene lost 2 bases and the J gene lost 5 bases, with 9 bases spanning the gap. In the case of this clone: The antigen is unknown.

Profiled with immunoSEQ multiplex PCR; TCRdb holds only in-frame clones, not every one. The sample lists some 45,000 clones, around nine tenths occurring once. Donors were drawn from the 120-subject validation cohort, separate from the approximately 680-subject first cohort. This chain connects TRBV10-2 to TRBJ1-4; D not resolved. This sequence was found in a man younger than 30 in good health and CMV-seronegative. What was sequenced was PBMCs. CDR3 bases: TGCGCCAGCAGTGAGGCAGGTATCAATGAAAAACTGTTTTTT. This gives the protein CASSEAGINEKLFF.